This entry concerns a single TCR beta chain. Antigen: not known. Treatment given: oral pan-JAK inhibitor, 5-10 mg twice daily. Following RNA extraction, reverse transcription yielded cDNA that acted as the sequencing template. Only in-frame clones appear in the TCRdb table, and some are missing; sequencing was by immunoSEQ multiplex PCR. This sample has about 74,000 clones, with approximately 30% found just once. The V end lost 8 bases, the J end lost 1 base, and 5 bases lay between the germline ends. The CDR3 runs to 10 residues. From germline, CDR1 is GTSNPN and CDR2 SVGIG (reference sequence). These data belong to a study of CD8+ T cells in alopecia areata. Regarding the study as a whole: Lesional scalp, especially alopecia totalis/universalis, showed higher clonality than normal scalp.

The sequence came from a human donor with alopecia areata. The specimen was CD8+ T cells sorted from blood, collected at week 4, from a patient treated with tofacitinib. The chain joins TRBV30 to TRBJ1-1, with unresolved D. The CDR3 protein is CAGENTEAFF. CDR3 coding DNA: TGTGCCGGTGAGAACACTGAAGCTTTCTTT.